These T cell receptor beta chains were read from a single sample in a study of blood T cells in healthy people across ages. TCRdb independently ran MiXCR on the 5' RACE reads; one entry per CDR3 protein. Altogether around 1,500,000 distinct CDR3 sequences are present, 42% being singletons, with the ten largest covering under 8%. The sample was blood. Receptors were obtained from a woman aged 18-29 years in good health. CDR3s include the opening cysteine and the closing phenylalanine or tryptophan. The D gene is left open where the match is weak. Clone size is shown for a subset of rows, as once, few, many or a class of expanded clone.

clone size,J gene,D gene,V gene,CDR3 DNA,CDR3 protein
.,TRBJ2-7,TRBD2,TRBV20-1,TGCAGTGCTCCGGGACTAGCGGGAGCTAGCGAGCAGTACTTC,CSAPGLAGASEQYF
.,TRBJ2-6,.,TRBV7-6,TGTGCCAGCAGCGCCACCCAAGCTGGGGCCAACGTCCTGACTTTC,CASSATQAGANVLTF
many,TRBJ2-5,TRBD1,TRBV20-1,TGCAGTGCAAACCAGGGGGAAGAGACCCAGTACTTC,CSANQGEETQYF
.,TRBJ2-7,.,TRBV5-1,TGCGCCAGCAGCGTGAGGCTAGCCTACGAGCAGTACTTC,CASSVRLAYEQYF
few,TRBJ2-3,.,TRBV12-3/TRBV12-4,TGTGCCAGCAGTCCCGCAGGGGATTCTAGCACAGATACGCAGTATTTT,CASSPAGDSSTDTQYF
.,TRBJ2-1,.,TRBV15,TGTGCCACCAGTAGACGGGGCTACAATGAGCAGTTCTTC,CATSRRGYNEQFF
.,TRBJ1-1,.,TRBV27,TGTGCCAGCAGTTTCCGGCCCAGAGACACTGAAGCTTTCTTT,CASSFRPRDTEAFF
.,TRBJ1-5,.,TRBV7-9,TGTGCCAGCAGACCCGGACAGAGTAGCAATCAGCCCCAGCATTTT,CASRPGQSSNQPQHF
.,TRBJ2-7,.,TRBV6-6,TGTGCCAGCAGTTACGTGGCGGGGTTCGCCTACGAGCAGTACTTC,CASSYVAGFAYEQYF
.,TRBJ2-7,.,TRBV4-2,TGTGCCAGCAGCCAAGAGAGTGTTTCGGGGTTTTACAATGAGCAGTACTTC,CASSQESVSGFYNEQYF